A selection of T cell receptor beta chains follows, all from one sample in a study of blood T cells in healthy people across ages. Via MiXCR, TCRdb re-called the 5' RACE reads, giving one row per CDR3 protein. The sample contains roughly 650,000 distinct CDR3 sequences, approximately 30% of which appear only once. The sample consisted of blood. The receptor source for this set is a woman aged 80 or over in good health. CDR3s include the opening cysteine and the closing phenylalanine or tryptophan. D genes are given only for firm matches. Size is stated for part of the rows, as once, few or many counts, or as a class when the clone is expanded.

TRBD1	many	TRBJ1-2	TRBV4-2	CASSQEGQGGFYGYTF	TGTGCCAGCAGCCAAGAGGGACAGGGGGGATTCTATGGCTACACCTTC
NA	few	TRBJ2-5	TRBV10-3	CAISVSDRQETQYF	TGTGCCATCAGTGTCTCGGATAGACAAGAGACCCAGTACTTC
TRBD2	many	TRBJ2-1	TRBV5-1	CASSLPSGERNEQFF	TGCGCCAGCAGCTTGCCTAGCGGGGAGAGAAATGAGCAGTTCTTC
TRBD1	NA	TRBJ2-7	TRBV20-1	CSAEGQSYEQYF	TGCAGTGCTGAGGGACAGAGCTACGAGCAGTACTTC
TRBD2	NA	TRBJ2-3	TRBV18	CASSPQRGGGSTDTQYF	TGTGCCAGCTCACCCCAGCGGGGGGGCGGTAGCACAGATACGCAGTATTTT
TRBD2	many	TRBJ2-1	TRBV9	CASSSPFGTSGAYNEQFF	TGTGCCAGCAGCTCTCCTTTCGGGACTAGCGGGGCATACAATGAGCAGTTCTTC
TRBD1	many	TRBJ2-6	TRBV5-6	CASSLETGGIGANVLTF	TGTGCCAGCAGCTTGGAGACAGGGGGCATCGGGGCCAACGTCCTGACTTTC
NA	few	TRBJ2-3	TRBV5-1	CASSLGEVGRSGTDTQYF	TGCGCCAGCAGCTTGGGGGAAGTGGGCAGATCCGGCACAGATACGCAGTATTTT
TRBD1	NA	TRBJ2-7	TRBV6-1	CASSASTGGFHEQYF	TGTGCCAGCAGTGCTTCGACAGGGGGGTTCCACGAGCAGTACTTC
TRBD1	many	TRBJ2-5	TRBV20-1	CSATLRTGMYQETQYF	TGCAGTGCTACCTTAAGGACAGGCATGTACCAAGAGACCCAGTACTTC
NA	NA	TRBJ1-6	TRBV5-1	CASRVASYNSPLHF	TGCGCCAGCAGAGTAGCCAGTTATAATTCACCCCTCCACTTT
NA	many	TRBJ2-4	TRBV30	CAWSWGPGKNIQYF	TGTGCCTGGAGTTGGGGGCCAGGCAAAAACATTCAGTACTTC
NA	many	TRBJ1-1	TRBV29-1	CSVEETTKEAFF	TGCAGCGTTGAAGAGACAACAAAGGAAGCTTTCTTT
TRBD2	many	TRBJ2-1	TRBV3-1	CASSPLAGDFNEQFF	TGTGCCAGCAGCCCACTAGCGGGGGACTTCAATGAGCAGTTCTTC
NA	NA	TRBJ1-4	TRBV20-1	CSASKDSTNEKLFF	TGCAGTGCCTCGAAAGACTCAACTAATGAAAAACTGTTTTTT
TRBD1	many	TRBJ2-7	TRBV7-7	CASSTGQGNEQYF	TGTGCTAGCAGCACTGGACAGGGTAACGAGCAGTACTTC
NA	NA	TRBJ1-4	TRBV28	CASSLGILKKLFF	TGTGCCAGCAGTTTAGGAATTCTAAAAAAACTGTTTTTT
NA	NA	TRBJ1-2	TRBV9	CASSYEAGLGGLSGGYTF	TGTGCCAGCAGTTACGAAGCAGGATTGGGCGGACTTTCAGGGGGCTACACCTTC
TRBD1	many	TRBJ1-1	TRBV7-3	CASSSTGTVTEAFF	TGTGCCAGCAGTTCCACAGGGACAGTCACTGAAGCTTTCTTT
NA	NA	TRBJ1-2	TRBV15	CATSRVEARGPYGYTF	TGTGCCACCAGCAGAGTGGAGGCGAGGGGCCCCTATGGCTACACCTTC
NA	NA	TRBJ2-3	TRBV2	CASSEAFSTDTQYF	TGTGCCAGCAGTGAAGCGTTTAGCACAGATACGCAGTATTTT
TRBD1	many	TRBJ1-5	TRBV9	CASSVTGEENQPQHF	TGTGCCAGCAGCGTGACAGGGGAGGAAAATCAGCCCCAGCATTTT
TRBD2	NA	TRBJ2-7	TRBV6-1	CASSEQGLAIHQYF	TGTGCCAGCAGTGAACAGGGACTAGCAATTCACCAGTACTTC
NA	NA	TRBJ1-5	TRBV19	CASIHRDGQPQHF	TGTGCCAGTATTCACAGGGACGGGCAGCCCCAGCATTTT
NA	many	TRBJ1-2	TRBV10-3	CAISTQANYGYTF	TGTGCCATCAGCACACAGGCTAACTATGGCTACACCTTC
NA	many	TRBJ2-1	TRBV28	CASSFRHEQFF	TGTGCCAGCAGTTTCCGTCATGAGCAGTTCTTC
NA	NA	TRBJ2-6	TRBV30	CAWSRDIRPASGANVLTF	TGTGCCTGGAGTCGGGACATCCGCCCGGCCTCTGGGGCCAACGTCCTGACTTTC
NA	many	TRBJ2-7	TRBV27	CASSHGVVSYEQYF	TGTGCCAGCAGTCACGGTGTAGTCTCCTACGAGCAGTACTTC
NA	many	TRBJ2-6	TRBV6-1	CASRRAGANVLTF	TGTGCCAGCCGGAGAGCGGGGGCCAACGTCCTGACTTTC
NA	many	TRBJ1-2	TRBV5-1	CASSPQGTGYGYTF	TGCGCCAGCAGCCCTCAGGGTACAGGCTATGGCTACACCTTC
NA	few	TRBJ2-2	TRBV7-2	CASSPRRGLNTGELFF	TGTGCCAGCAGCCCACGTCGGGGACTGAACACCGGGGAGCTGTTTTTT
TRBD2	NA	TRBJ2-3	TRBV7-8	CASSFGGARGTDTQYF	TGTGCCAGCAGTTTCGGGGGGGCCAGGGGCACAGATACGCAGTATTTT
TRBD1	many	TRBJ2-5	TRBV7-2	CASSLNDRGETQYF	TGTGCCAGCAGCTTGAACGACAGGGGAGAGACCCAGTACTTC
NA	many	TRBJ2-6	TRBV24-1	CATSDSGFGANVLTF	TGTGCCACCAGTGATTCAGGGTTCGGGGCCAACGTCCTGACTTTC
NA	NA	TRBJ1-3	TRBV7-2	CASSFESGTIYF	TGTGCCAGCAGCTTCGAGAGCGGCACCATATATTTT
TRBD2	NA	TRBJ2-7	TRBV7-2	CASSLVSGGPHEQYF	TGTGCCAGCAGCTTAGTTTCGGGGGGGCCCCACGAGCAGTACTTC
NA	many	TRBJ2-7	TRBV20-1	CSAPGDRSYEQYF	TGCAGTGCTCCGGGGGACCGCTCCTACGAGCAGTACTTC
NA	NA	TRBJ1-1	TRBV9	CASSVEGQNTEAFF	TGTGCCAGCAGCGTAGAGGGACAGAACACTGAAGCTTTCTTT
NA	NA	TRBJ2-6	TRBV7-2	CASGPEGSGANVLTF	TGTGCCAGCGGTCCCGAAGGCTCTGGGGCCAACGTCCTGACTTTC
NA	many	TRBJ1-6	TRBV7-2	CASSSNNSPLHF	TGTGCCAGCAGCTCGAATAATTCACCCCTCCACTTT
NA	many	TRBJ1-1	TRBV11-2	CASSSGQFNTEAFF	TGTGCCAGCAGCTCCGGACAGTTTAACACTGAAGCTTTCTTT
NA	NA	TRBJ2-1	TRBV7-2	CASSQWSSTDEQFF	TGTGCCAGCAGCCAGTGGTCCTCAACCGATGAGCAGTTCTTC
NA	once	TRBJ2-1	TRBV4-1	CASSRALNDEQFF	TGCGCCAGCAGCCGGGCACTGAACGATGAGCAGTTCTTC
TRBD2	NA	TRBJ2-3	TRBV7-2	CASRAAGGHSDTQYF	TGTGCCAGCAGGGCTGCGGGAGGGCACTCAGATACGCAGTATTTT
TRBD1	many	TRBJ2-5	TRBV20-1	CSARLGTGVKETQYF	TGCAGTGCTAGACTCGGGACAGGGGTTAAAGAGACCCAGTACTTC
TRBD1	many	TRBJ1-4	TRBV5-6	CASSLVSGQLNEKLFF	TGTGCCAGCAGCTTGGTATCGGGACAGCTGAATGAAAAACTGTTTTTT
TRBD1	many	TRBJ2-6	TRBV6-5	CASSHGTGTSGANVLTF	TGTGCCAGCAGTCACGGGACAGGGACCTCTGGGGCCAACGTCCTGACTTTC
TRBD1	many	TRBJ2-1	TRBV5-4	CASSWTGGNEQFF	TGTGCCAGCAGCTGGACAGGGGGCAATGAGCAGTTCTTC
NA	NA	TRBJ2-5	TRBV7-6	CASSLGQSYYNEQYF	TGTGCCAGCAGCTTAGGACAATCTTATTACAATGAGCAGTACTTC
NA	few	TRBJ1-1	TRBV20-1	CSASDVPQAFF	TGCAGTGCTAGTGACGTCCCCCAAGCTTTCTTT
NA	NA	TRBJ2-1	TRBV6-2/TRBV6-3	CASSWVLAVNRGEQVF	TGTGCCAGCAGTTGGGTACTGGCGGTGAACCGAGGTGAGCAGGTCTTC